The source of this TCR beta chain is a study of shared T cell receptors in the human thymus. Clones were read by immunoSEQ multiplex PCR, and TCRdb kept only the in-frame ones, dropping some. The sample has hundreds of thousands of clones, roughly 86% seen once. Germline CDR1 reads LGHNA; CDR2 reads YSLEER. This CDR3 comprises 18 residues. V was clipped by 2 bases and J by 4 bases; unmatched bases: 10. The sample also formed part of further work on human thymus T cells.

Input material: thymocytes. The receptor was isolated from a boy under two years old with a congenital heart defect. This rearrangement joins TRBV4-3 to TRBJ2-5; 13 bases are a match to TRBD2. The CDR3 is CASSQPEGLAGRGETQYF. CDR3 nucleotides: TGCGCCAGCAGCCAACCGGAGGGACTAGCGGGAAGAGGAGAGACCCAGTACTTC.